The clone carrying this T cell receptor beta chain appeared a few times. This entry comes from a study of T-cell reconstitution after alpha-beta-depleted transplantation in children. Trimming removed 7 bases from V and 4 bases from J; junction bases left unmatched: 7. CDR1 is SQVTM, CDR2 ANQGSEA, per germline. The CDR3 contains 13 residues. The TCRbeta library was prepared with unique molecular identifiers. TCRdb redid the calling of the PCR reads with MiXCR, one entry per CDR3 protein. The sample includes about 370,000 distinct CDR3 sequences, roughly 20% seen only once; the top ten take approximately 3.9%.

The sequences come from PBMCs from the stem cell graft donor, collected from the stem cell graft. The sequence was collected from a human donor who donated a stem cell graft to a child with acute myeloid leukemia. The J gene is TRBJ2-1, the V gene TRBV29-1; 7 nucleotides line up with TRBD1. The CDR3 coding sequence is TGCAGCGGTCAGGACAGGAGATACAATGAGCAGTTCTTC. Residues: CSGQDRRYNEQFF.